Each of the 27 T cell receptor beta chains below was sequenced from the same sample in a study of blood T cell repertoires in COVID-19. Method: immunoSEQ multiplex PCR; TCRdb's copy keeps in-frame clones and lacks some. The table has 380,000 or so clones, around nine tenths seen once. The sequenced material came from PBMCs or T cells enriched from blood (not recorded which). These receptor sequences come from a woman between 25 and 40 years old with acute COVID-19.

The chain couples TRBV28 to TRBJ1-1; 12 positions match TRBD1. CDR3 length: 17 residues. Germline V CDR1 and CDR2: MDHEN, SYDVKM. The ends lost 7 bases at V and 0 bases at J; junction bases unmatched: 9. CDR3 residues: CASIKPGQGALNTEAFF. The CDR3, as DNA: TGTGCCAGCATCAAACCGGGACAGGGGGCGTTGAACACTGAAGCTTTCTTT.

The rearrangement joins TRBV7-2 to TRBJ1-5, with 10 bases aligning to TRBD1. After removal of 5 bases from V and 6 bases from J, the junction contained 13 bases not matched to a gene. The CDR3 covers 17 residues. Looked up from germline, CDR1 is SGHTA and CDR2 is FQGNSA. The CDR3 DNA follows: TGTGCCAGCAGCGGACGGGTCCGGGACAGGGGTGTTCAGCCCCAGCATTTT. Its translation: CASSGRVRDRGVQPQHF.

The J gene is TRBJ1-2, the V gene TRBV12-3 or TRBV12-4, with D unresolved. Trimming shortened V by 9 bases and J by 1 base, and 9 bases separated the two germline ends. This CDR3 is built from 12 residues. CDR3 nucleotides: TGTGCCAGTTGTTACGGTAACTATGGCTACACCTTC. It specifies CASCYGNYGYTF.

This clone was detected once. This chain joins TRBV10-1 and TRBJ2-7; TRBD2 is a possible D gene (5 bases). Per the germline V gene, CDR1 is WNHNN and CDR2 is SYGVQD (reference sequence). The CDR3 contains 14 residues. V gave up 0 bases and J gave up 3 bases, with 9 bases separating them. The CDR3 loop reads CASSESGDIYEQYF. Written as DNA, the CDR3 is TGCGCCAGCAGTGAGTCCGGGGATATCTACGAGCAGTACTTC.

The CDR3 reads CASSLRSSGGTFGRIQYF. The CDR3 DNA follows: TGTGCCAGCAGTTTACGCTCTAGCGGGGGAACTTTCGGGCGTATTCAGTACTTC. This chain uses TRBV27 with TRBJ2-4; the match to TRBD2 covers 10 bases. Trimming cost V 2 bases and J 10 bases; bases outside gene matches: 17. The germline V gene encodes CDR1 MNHEY and CDR2 SMNVEV (reference sequence). The CDR3 extends over 18 amino acids.

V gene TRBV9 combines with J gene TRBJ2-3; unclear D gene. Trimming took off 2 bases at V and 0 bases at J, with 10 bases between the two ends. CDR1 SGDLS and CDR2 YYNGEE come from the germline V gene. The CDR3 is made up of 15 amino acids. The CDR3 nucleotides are TGTGCCAGCAGCGTTAGCCCCGCTAGCACAGATACGCAGTATTTT. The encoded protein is CASSVSPASTDTQYF.

This CDR3 reads CASSQDVGGSPLHF. The CDR3 nucleotides read TGCGCCAGCAGCCAAGATGTCGGGGGTTCACCCCTCCACTTT. The rearrangement joins TRBV4-1 to TRBJ1-6, with a tentative D call TRBD1 (5 bases). The germline V gene has CDR1 MGHRA and CDR2 YSYEKL. V was clipped by 0 bases and J by 9 bases, with 9 bases between them. CDR3 length: 14 amino acids.

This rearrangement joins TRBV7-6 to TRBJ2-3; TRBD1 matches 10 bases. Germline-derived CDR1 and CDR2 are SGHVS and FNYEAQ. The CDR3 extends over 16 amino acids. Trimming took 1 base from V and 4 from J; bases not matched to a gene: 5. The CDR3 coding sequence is TGTGCCAGCAGCTTAGGAAGACAGGGGGCCGCAGATACGCAGTATTTT. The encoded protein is CASSLGRQGAADTQYF. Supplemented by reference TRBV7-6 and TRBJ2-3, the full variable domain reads GAGVSQSPRYKVTKRGQDVALRCDPISGHVSLYWYRQALGQGPEFLTYFNYEAQQDKSGLPNDRFSAERPEGSISTLTIQRTEQRDSAMYRCASSLGRQGAADTQYFGPGTRLTVL.

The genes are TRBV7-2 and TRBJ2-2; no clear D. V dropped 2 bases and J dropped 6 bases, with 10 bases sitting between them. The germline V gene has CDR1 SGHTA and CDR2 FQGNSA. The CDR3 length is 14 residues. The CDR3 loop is CASSLRAGSGELFF. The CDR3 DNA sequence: TGTGCCAGCAGCTTACGCGCTGGTTCCGGGGAGCTGTTTTTT.

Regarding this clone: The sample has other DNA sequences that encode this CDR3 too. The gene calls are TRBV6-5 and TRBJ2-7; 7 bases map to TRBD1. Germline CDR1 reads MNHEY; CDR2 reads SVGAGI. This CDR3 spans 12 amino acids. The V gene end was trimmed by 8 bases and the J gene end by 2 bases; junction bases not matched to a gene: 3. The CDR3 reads CASRDSPYEQYF. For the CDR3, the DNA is TGTGCCAGCCGGGACAGCCCCTACGAGCAGTACTTC.

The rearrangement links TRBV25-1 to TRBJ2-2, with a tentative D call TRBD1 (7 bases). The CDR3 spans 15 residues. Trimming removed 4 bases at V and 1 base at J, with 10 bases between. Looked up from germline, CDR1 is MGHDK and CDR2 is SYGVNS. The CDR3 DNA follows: TGTGCCAGCAGTGGCGGGACAGAGAACACCGGGGAGCTGTTTTTT. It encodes CASSGGTENTGELFF.

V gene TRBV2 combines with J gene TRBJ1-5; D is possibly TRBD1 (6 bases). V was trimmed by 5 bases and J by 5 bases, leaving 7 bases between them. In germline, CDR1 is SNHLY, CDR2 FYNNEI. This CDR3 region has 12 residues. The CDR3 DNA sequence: TGTGCCAGCAGTCACAGGGATCAGCCCCAGCATTTT. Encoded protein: CASSHRDQPQHF.

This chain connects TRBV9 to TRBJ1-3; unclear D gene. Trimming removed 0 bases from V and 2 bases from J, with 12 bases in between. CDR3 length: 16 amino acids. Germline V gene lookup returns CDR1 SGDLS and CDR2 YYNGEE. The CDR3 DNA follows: TGTGCCAGCAGCGTAGGTACGGAACTAGCTGGAAACACCATATATTTT. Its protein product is CASSVGTELAGNTIYF.

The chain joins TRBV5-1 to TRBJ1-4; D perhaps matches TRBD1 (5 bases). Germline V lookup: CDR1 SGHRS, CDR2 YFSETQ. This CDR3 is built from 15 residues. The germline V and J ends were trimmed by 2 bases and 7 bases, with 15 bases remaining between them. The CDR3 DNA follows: TGCGCCAGCAGCTTAACTTGGCAGGGCGGTGAAAAACTGTTTTTT. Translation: CASSLTWQGGEKLFF. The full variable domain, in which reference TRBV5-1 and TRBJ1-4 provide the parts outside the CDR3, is KAGVTQTPRYLIKTRGQQVTLSCSPISGHRSVSWYQQTPGQGLQFLFEYFSETQRNKGNFPGRFSGRQFSNSRSEMNVSTLELGDSALYLCASSLTWQGGEKLFFGSGTQLSVL.

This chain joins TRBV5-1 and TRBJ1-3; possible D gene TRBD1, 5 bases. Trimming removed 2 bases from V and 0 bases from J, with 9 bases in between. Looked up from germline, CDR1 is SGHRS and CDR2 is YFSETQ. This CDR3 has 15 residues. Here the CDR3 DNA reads TGCGCCAGCAGCTTCGACGGGGGCTCTGGAAACACCATATATTTT. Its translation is CASSFDGGSGNTIYF.

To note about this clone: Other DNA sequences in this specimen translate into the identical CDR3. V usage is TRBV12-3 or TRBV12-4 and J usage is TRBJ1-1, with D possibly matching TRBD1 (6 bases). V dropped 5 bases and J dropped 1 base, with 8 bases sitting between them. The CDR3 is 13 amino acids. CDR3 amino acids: CASSRTENTEAFF. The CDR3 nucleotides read TGTGCCAGCAGTCGGACAGAGAACACTGAAGCTTTCTTT.

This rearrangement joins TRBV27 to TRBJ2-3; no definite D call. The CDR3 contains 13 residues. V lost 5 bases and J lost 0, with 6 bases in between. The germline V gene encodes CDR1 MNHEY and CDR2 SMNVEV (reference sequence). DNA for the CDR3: TGTGCCAGCAGTGAAACTAGCACAGATACGCAGTATTTT. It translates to CASSETSTDTQYF.

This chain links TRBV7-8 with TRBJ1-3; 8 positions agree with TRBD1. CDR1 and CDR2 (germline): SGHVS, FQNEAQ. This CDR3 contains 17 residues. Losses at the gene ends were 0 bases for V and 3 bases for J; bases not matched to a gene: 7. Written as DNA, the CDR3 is TGTGCCAGCAGCTTAGCAGCGCAGGGGACAGGTGGAAACACCATATATTTT. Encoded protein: CASSLAAQGTGGNTIYF.

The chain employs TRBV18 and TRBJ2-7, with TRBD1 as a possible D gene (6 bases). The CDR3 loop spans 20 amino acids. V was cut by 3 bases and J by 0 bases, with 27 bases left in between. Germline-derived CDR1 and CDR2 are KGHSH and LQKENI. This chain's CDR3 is CASSPFLRQEFSGSSYEQYF. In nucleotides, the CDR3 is TGTGCCAGCTCACCTTTTCTCCGACAGGAATTCTCGGGCAGCTCCTACGAGCAGTACTTC.

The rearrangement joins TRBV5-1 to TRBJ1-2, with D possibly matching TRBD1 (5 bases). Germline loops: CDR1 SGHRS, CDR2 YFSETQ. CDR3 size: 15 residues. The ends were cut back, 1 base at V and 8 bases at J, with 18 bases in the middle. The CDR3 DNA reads TGCGCCAGCAGCTTGAATTTACGGCGGGGGGAAGGCTACACCTTC. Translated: CASSLNLRRGEGYTF.

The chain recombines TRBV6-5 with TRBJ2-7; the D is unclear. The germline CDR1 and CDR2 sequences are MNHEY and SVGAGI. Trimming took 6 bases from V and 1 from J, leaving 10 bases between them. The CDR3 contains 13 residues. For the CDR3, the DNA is TGTGCCAGCAGCGACATCTCTTCCTACGAGCAGTACTTC. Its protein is CASSDISSYEQYF.

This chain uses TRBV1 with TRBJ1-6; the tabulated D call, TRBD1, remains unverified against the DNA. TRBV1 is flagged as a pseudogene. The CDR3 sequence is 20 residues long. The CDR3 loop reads CTSSQFRDTKKTSYNSPLHF. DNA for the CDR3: TGCACCAGCAGCCAATTCCGGGACACGAAGAAGACCTCCTATAATTCACCCCTCCACTTT.

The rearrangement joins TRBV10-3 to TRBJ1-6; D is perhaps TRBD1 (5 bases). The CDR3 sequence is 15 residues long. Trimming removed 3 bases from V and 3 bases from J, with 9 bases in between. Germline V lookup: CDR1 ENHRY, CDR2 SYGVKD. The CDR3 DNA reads TGTGCCATCAGTGACAGGGAGGTCTATAATTCACCCCTCCACTTT. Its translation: CAISDREVYNSPLHF.

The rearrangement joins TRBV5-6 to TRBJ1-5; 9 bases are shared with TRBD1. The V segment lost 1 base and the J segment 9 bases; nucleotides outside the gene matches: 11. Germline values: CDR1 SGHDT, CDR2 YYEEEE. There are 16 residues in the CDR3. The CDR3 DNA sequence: TGTGCCAGCAGCTTGACAGGGGGCCCCAATCAATGGCCCCAGCATTTT. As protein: CASSLTGGPNQWPQHF.

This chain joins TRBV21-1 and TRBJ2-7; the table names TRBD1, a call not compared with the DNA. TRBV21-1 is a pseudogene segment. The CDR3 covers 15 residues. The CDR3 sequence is CASTPRQSFAYEQYF. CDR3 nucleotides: TGTGCCAGCACCCCCCGACAGTCTTTCGCCTACGAGCAGTACTTC.

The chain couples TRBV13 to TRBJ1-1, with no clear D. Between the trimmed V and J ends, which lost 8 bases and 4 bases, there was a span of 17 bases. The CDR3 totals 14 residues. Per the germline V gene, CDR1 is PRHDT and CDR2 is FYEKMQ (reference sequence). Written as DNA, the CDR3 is TGTGCCAGCGGGAGTCGCGGGGTGGCCACTGAAGCTTTCTTT. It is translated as CASGSRGVATEAFF.

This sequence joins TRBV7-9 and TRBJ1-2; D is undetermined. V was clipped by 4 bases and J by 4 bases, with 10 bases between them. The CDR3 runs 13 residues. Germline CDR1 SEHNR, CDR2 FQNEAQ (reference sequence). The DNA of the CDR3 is TGTGCCAGCAGCTCGGACTTATTCTATGGCTACACCTTC. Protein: CASSSDLFYGYTF. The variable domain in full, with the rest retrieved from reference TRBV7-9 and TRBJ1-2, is DTGVSQNPRHKITKRGQNVTFRCDPISEHNRLYWYRQTLGQGPEFLTYFQNEAQLEKSRLLSDRFSAERPKGSFSTLEIQRTEQGDSAMYLCASSSDLFYGYTFGSGTRLTVV.